This record concerns one T cell receptor beta chain sequence. This sample is drawn from a study of T cell responses to AZD1222 COVID-19 vaccine. Assay used: immunoSEQ multiplex PCR; TCRdb lists only in-frame clones, some missing. The repertoire holds roughly 100,000 clones, 90% seen once, with around 5% in the top ten. The specimen comprised peripheral blood, sampled on day 0 of AZD1222 vaccination. This TCR derives from an adult in good health.

In nucleotides, the CDR3 is TGCGCCAGCAGGGTAGCGGCCACAGATACGCAGTATTTT. This encodes CASRVAATDTQYF. The chain employs TRBV10-2 and TRBJ2-3; D perhaps matches TRBD2 (6 bases). Germline CDR1 and CDR2: WSHSY and SAAADI. The CDR3 covers 13 residues. V was shortened by 6 bases and J by 2 bases, with 9 bases between the two germline ends.